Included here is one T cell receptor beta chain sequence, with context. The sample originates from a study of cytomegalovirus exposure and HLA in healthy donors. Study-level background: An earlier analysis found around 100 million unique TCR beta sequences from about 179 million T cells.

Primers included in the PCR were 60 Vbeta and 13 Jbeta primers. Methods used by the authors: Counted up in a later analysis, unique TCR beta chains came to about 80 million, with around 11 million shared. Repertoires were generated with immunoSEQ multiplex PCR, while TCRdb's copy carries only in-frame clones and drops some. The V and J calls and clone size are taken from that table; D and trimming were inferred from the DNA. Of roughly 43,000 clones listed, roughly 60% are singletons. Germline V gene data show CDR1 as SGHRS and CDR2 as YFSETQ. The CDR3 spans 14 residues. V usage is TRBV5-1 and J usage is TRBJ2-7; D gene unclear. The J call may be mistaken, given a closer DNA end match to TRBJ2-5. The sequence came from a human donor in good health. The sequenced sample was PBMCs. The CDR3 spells CASSLHSGQETQYF. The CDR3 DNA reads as TGCGCCAGCAGCCTCCACAGTGGACAAGAGACCCAGTACTTC.